These 28 T cell receptor beta chains were all obtained from the same sample, sequenced in a study of identical twins. MiXCR, applied by TCRdb to the 5' RACE reads, yields one record per CDR3 protein. The table shows 500,000 to 600,000 distinct CDR3 sequences, with 20% to 25% occurring only once. The same sample was also studied in work on T cells expressing NK-cell markers.

What was sequenced was CD4+ T cells sorted from blood. Every receptor here comes from a woman aged 18-35 years in good health.

This clonotype was picked up a small number of times. CDR3 sequence reads: CASSRGGAGEQFF. In DNA form, the CDR3 reads TGTGCCAGCAGCCGCGGAGGCGCCGGTGAGCAGTTCTTC. This chain joins TRBV7-6 and TRBJ2-1; possible D gene TRBD2, 5 bases. V lost 5 bases and J lost 9, with 14 bases in between. The CDR3 is 13 amino acids. Per germline, CDR1 SGHVS and CDR2 FNYEAQ.

The V and J genes are TRBV12-5 and TRBJ2-3; TRBD2 matches 13 bases. J gave up 5 bases and V 5 bases, and 7 bases lay outside the gene matches. From germline, CDR1 is LGHNT and CDR2 FRNRAP. This CDR3 comprises 16 residues. The CDR3 nucleotides read TGTGCTAGTGGTGACGGGACTAGCGGGAAGGGAGATACGCAGTATTTT. This gives the protein CASGDGTSGKGDTQYF.

The V gene is TRBV20-1, the J gene TRBJ2-2; TRBD2 aligns across 9 bases. CDR3 size: 14 residues. Germline CDR1 reads DFQATT; CDR2 reads SNEGSKA (reference sequence). V dropped 5 bases and J dropped 0; count of bases not matched to a gene: 1. The CDR3 DNA reads as TGCAGTGCTCCTAGCGGGGCGAACACCGGGGAGCTGTTTTTT. It specifies CSAPSGANTGELFF.

The V and J genes are TRBV12-3 or TRBV12-4 and TRBJ2-6; 8 bases are shared with TRBD1. CDR3 length: 16 residues. Trimming at V came to 6 bases and at J to 7 bases, leaving 11 bases not matched to a gene. CDR3 bases: TGTGCCAGCAGCCCTACCCCCGGACAGGGAGCCAACGTCCTGACTTTC. It encodes CASSPTPGQGANVLTF.

At least ten counts were recorded for this clonotype. The genes are TRBV12-3 or TRBV12-4 and TRBJ2-5; D unclear. The CDR3 runs 11 residues. Trimming left V 5 bases short and J 5 bases short, with 6 bases between. The chain's CDR3 is CASSGWETQYF. In DNA, the CDR3 is TGTGCCAGCAGTGGATGGGAGACCCAGTACTTC.

The chain recombines TRBV27 with TRBJ2-1; 8 bases are shared with TRBD2. After removal of 6 bases from V and 3 bases from J, the junction contained 4 bases not matched to a gene. The V gene's germline CDR1 is MNHEY and CDR2 SMNVEV (reference sequence). The CDR3 consists of 14 residues. For the CDR3, the DNA is TGTGCCAGCAGGAAACTAGCGGACTACAATGAGCAGTTCTTC. This gives the protein CASRKLADYNEQFF.

This clonotype was detected ten times or more. The chain carries TRBV5-1 and TRBJ2-3, with 10 bases matching TRBD2. V trimming: 2 bases; J trimming: 1 base; junction bases outside the gene matches: 1. Germline V gene data show CDR1 as SGHRS and CDR2 as YFSETQ. The CDR3 totals 15 residues. In DNA, the CDR3 is TGCGCCAGCAGCTTCGGGACTAGCGGCACAGATACGCAGTATTTT. It yields the protein CASSFGTSGTDTQYF.

This clonotype was picked up many times. The chain recombines TRBV18 with TRBJ2-7; no clear D gene. There are 13 residues in the CDR3. Per the germline V gene, CDR1 is KGHSH and CDR2 is LQKENI. Deletions cut 2 bases from V and 0 bases from J, with 5 bases between. The DNA for the CDR3 is TGTGCCAGCTCACCATCCGTCTCCTACGAGCAGTACTTC. It yields the protein CASSPSVSYEQYF.

This clonotype has a handful of counts. This chain uses TRBV27 with TRBJ2-5, with TRBD2 matching over 13 bases. The CDR3 length is 16 residues. V lost 6 bases and J lost 3; bases outside the gene matches: 7. Germline values: CDR1 MNHEY, CDR2 SMNVEV (reference sequence). The CDR3 region is CASSLGLAGVEETQYF. The CDR3 nucleotides are TGTGCCAGCAGCCTTGGACTAGCGGGAGTCGAAGAGACCCAGTACTTC.

This chain joins TRBV6-4 and TRBJ1-4; TRBD1 aligns across 7 bases. CDR3 length: 15 amino acids. V lost 8 bases and J lost 3; bases outside the gene matches: 9. Germline CDR1 reads MRHNA; CDR2 reads SNTAGT. The CDR3, as DNA: TGTGCCAGCGGAGAACTACAGGGGCCTAATGAAAAACTGTTTTTT. This sequence encodes CASGELQGPNEKLFF.

This clonotype came up a few times. The genes are TRBV3-1 and TRBJ2-1; D not resolved. Deletions cut 2 bases from V and 6 bases from J, with 14 bases between. In germline, CDR1 is LGHDT, CDR2 YNNKEL (reference sequence). CDR3 length equals 15 residues. The chain's CDR3 is CASSQMSGSFNEQFF. CDR3 bases: TGTGCCAGCAGCCAAATGTCCGGCAGCTTCAATGAGCAGTTCTTC.

CDR3 region: CATVVFGAGSGANVLTF. CDR3 bases: TGTGCCACTGTAGTGTTCGGGGCTGGCTCTGGGGCCAACGTCCTGACTTTC. This sequence joins TRBV15 and TRBJ2-6, with D perhaps assigned TRBD1 or TRBD2 (5 bases each). V was trimmed by 9 bases and J by 0 bases, leaving 18 bases between them. The CDR3 loop spans 17 amino acids. Germline CDR1 is LNHNV and CDR2 is YYDKDF (reference sequence).

The chain joins TRBV7-2 to TRBJ2-5; TRBD2 agrees at 8 bases. CDR3 length equals 15 residues. V was pared by 3 bases and J by 5 bases, with 8 bases of the junction left unmatched. CDR1 and CDR2 (germline): SGHTA, FQGNSA. The DNA of the CDR3 is TGTGCCAGCAGCTTTCGGGTAGCGGGAATGGAGACCCAGTACTTC. The encoded protein is CASSFRVAGMETQYF.

The chain joins TRBV18 to TRBJ2-6; no reliable D call. Germline V gene lookup returns CDR1 KGHSH and CDR2 LQKENI. The CDR3 covers 16 residues. Deletions cut 3 bases from V and 0 bases from J, with 9 bases between. The chain's CDR3 is CASSPDLSSGANVLTF. CDR3 sequence (DNA): TGTGCCAGCTCACCCGACTTGAGCTCTGGGGCCAACGTCCTGACTTTC.

This rearrangement joins TRBV5-1 to TRBJ1-1; 7 positions match TRBD1. The V gene end was trimmed by 1 base and the J gene end by 7 bases; junction bases not matched to a gene: 4. The CDR3 contains 13 residues. Germline V gives CDR1 SGHRS, CDR2 YFSETQ. DNA of the CDR3: TGCGCCAGCAGCTTGATAGGGGACAGTGAAGCTTTCTTT. This translates into CASSLIGDSEAFF.

This clonotype occurred many times. The chain couples TRBV4-3 to TRBJ2-3; maybe TRBD1 (5 bases). Trimming pared 1 base from V and 0 bases from J, leaving 5 bases between. The CDR3 consists of 14 residues. The germline gives CDR1 LGHNA, CDR2 YSLEER. In DNA, the CDR3 is TGCGCCAGCAGCCAAGGACAGAGCACAGATACGCAGTATTTT. This codes for CASSQGQSTDTQYF.

This clonotype was counted many times. V is TRBV10-3 and J is TRBJ2-3; 10 bases agree with TRBD1. The length of the CDR3 is 15 residues. V gave up 6 bases and J gave up 3 bases; unmatched junction bases: 6. Germline V CDR1 and CDR2: ENHRY, SYGVKD. The DNA for the CDR3 is TGTGCCATCAGAAGCCGGGACAGGGGAACAGATACGCAGTATTTT. Encoded protein: CAIRSRDRGTDTQYF.

The chain uses TRBV6-1 and TRBJ2-1, with D unresolved. Germline CDR1 and CDR2: MNHNS and SASEGT. The CDR3 is 15 residues long. Trimming pared 1 base from V and 3 bases from J, leaving 10 bases between. CDR3 protein: CASSEGLIFYNEQFF. The CDR3 DNA reads as TGTGCCAGCAGTGAAGGGTTGATCTTCTACAATGAGCAGTTCTTC.

This sequence joins TRBV10-2 and TRBJ2-3; D possibly uses TRBD1 or TRBD2 (6 bases each). Germline CDR1 WSHSY, CDR2 SAAADI. V was trimmed by 7 bases and J by 2 bases, leaving 10 bases between them. There are 13 residues in the CDR3. Here the CDR3 reads CASNGGYTDTQYF. As DNA, the CDR3 is TGCGCCAGCAACGGGGGCTACACAGATACGCAGTATTTT.

The CDR3 DNA reads as TGCGCCAGCAGTGAGGGGGGCCCATCTAGCGAGCAGTACTTC. It specifies CASSEGGPSSEQYF. The chain links TRBV10-1 to TRBJ2-7, with D tentatively TRBD1 (6 bases). CDR3 length: 14 residues. Deletions cut 2 bases from V and 6 bases from J, with 14 bases between. Germline V CDR1 and CDR2: WNHNN, SYGVQD (reference sequence).

A few counts support this clonotype. The genes are TRBV29-1 and TRBJ1-4, with 7 nucleotides matching TRBD1. The germline gives CDR1 SQVTM, CDR2 ANQGSEA. The CDR3 loop spans 14 amino acids. V shed 4 bases, J shed 3 bases, and the junction held 5 bases outside the gene matches. CDR3 protein: CSVVATGSNEKLFF. The CDR3 bases are TGCAGCGTTGTGGCGACAGGGTCTAATGAAAAACTGTTTTTT. Full variable domain (outside the CDR3, taken from reference TRBV29-1 and TRBJ1-4): SAVISQKPSRDICQRGTSLTIQCQVDSQVTMMFWYRQQPGQSLTLIATANQGSEATYESGFVIDKFPISRPNLTFSTLTVSNMSPEDSSIYLCSVVATGSNEKLFFGSGTQLSVL.

This clonotype has more than one count but fewer than ten. The chain links TRBV3-1 to TRBJ2-5; 10 nucleotides agree with TRBD2. Germline CDR1 LGHDT, CDR2 YNNKEL (reference sequence). This CDR3 is built from 17 residues. V dropped 4 bases and J dropped 1; count of bases not matched to a gene: 9. The CDR3 region has the DNA TGTGCCAGCAGCCCTCAAATAGCGGGGGGCCGCCAAGAGACCCAGTACTTC. Translating it yields CASSPQIAGGRQETQYF.

This clonotype turned up a few times. A read error may produce the germline difference seen at one junction end. The chain uses TRBV20-1 and TRBJ2-3, with 13 bases that match TRBD2. This CDR3 region has 17 residues. Germline CDR1 is DFQATT and CDR2 is SNEGSKA (reference sequence). The CDR3 spells CCARRTSGGGYTDTQYF. CDR3 DNA: TGCTGTGCTAGACGTACTAGCGGGGGGGGGTACACAGATACGCAGTATTTT.

This chain uses TRBV27 with TRBJ1-2, with a tentative D call TRBD1 (6 bases). With 2 bases removed from V and 4 bases from J, the gap between germline ends came to 14 bases. CDR1 and CDR2 from the germline V gene are MNHEY and SMNVEV (reference sequence). CDR3 length equals 15 residues. The CDR3 coding sequence is TGTGCCAGCAGTTTAGGCACAGGGCGCGGCTATGGCTACACCTTC. It encodes CASSLGTGRGYGYTF.

This clonotype was recorded many times. This chain links TRBV5-6 with TRBJ2-1; D is ambiguous. The CDR3 sequence is 16 residues long. Germline V CDR1 and CDR2: SGHDT, YYEEEE. V shed 0 bases and J shed 0 bases, with 10 bases lying between them. In DNA, the CDR3 is TGTGCCAGCAGCTTGGTTCCGGGCAGCTCCTACAATGAGCAGTTCTTC. Its translation: CASSLVPGSSYNEQFF.

This clonotype was seen more than once but under ten times. This chain connects TRBV20-1 to TRBJ2-5, with D perhaps TRBD1 (6 bases). CDR1 and CDR2 from the germline V gene are DFQATT and SNEGSKA (reference sequence). Trimming removed 5 bases at V and 3 bases at J, with 13 bases between. The length of the CDR3 is 13 residues. The CDR3 reads CSAHRVGEETQYF. CDR3 coding DNA: TGCAGTGCTCACAGGGTGGGGGAAGAGACCCAGTACTTC.

This clonotype appeared a few times. V gene TRBV12-3 or TRBV12-4 combines with J gene TRBJ2-7; no reliable D call. The CDR3 spans 12 residues. Trimming shortened V by 7 bases and J by 0 bases, and 7 bases separated the two germline ends. For the CDR3, the DNA is TGTGCCAGCACCCTTAACTCCTACGAGCAGTACTTC. This encodes CASTLNSYEQYF.

This clonotype appeared a few times. This rearrangement joins TRBV7-9 to TRBJ2-1; D remains ambiguous. The CDR3 loop spans 16 amino acids. Per germline, CDR1 SEHNR and CDR2 FQNEAQ (reference sequence). Trimming shortened V by 1 base and J by 2 bases, and 12 bases separated the two germline ends. The DNA of the CDR3 is TGTGCCAGCAGCTTAGGCTCAGGCGGAGCCTACAATGAGCAGTTCTTC. Its translation: CASSLGSGGAYNEQFF.